This T cell receptor beta chain was recorded in a study of blood T cell repertoires in COVID-19 (dated by TCRdb to 2018 to 2021). With respect to the entire study: Collaborator samples came from the United States, Italy and Spain and covered acute and convalescent phases of COVID-19. The prospective study material was composed of cDNA or gDNA derived from T cells, B-cell-depleted T cells, or PBMCs. A de-identified subject ID, COVID-19 status, age in years and sex were almost always included in the sample metadata. A freely available public database, intended as a resource for researchers studying the immune response to SARS-CoV-2, is where the repertoires were released. The dataset comprised deeply sampled blood TCRbeta repertoires from subjects exposed to, actively infected with, or recovered from COVID-19. Where available, HLA class I and class II types were obtained from metadata supplied by the sample provider rather than from assay-based typing. Samples came from the ongoing ImmuneRACE study (first 160 participants) plus 1,254 subjects from 6 global collaborators.

TCRbeta CDR3 regions were amplified from genomic DNA using the immunoSEQ Assay, a bias-controlled multiplex PCR. The original pipeline was this. Within the assay, amplification of reference gene primers was used to estimate how many nucleated cells each sample contained. Sequence reads were collapsed and filtered to measure the absolute abundance of every unique TCRbeta CDR3 rearrangement. For each sample, productive Simpson clonality was calculated as the square root of Simpson's diversity index over productive rearrangements. Not all clones reach the TCRdb copy of this immuneACCESS table, which keeps in-frame sequences only. Checked studies attribute under half of the gap to unresolved V genes and leave the rest unexplained. That table gives V, J and clone size, and the DNA gave D and trimming. The sample table shows around 380,000 clones, and more than 70% are seen once. 1.3% of the sample lies in the top ten.

What the research found in general, with its limitations: The amount of clinical and demographic metadata varied by source and participant and was provided uncurated.

As to this clone: It lacks a known antigen. No per-base quality is available; no much larger clone lies one base away. Other DNA sequences in this specimen translate into the identical CDR3.

Participants in the prospective study were aged roughly 18 to 89 years, lived in some 24 United States geographic areas, and enrolled through a virtual design. To assign participants to cohorts, the prospective study relied on clinical history that participants themselves reported in a screening survey and a study questionnaire. Recovered participants in ImmuneRACE Cohort 3 were defined by two consecutive negative NP/OP PCR tests, clearance by a healthcare professional, or resolution of symptoms. Each participant in the prospective study had whole blood, serum and a nasopharyngeal or oropharyngeal swab collected by mobile phlebotomists. Prospective study participants could optionally give additional blood draws and questionnaires over an approximately two-month period. Blood samples from the prospective study were shipped frozen or at room temperature prior to DNA extraction. The CDR3 sequence holds 12 residues, the cysteine and phenylalanine included. Only the CDR3 DNA is retained, 36 bases long and in frame from the first base. CDR1 LGHNA and CDR2 YSLEER are derived from the germline V gene. V is shortened by 0 bases, J by 8 bases, and the region joining them spans 7 bases.

This TCR derives from a young man who had recovered from COVID-19. The chain is assembled from TRBV4-3 and TRBJ1-2, with the D gene call left open. What was sequenced was PBMCs or T cells enriched from blood (not recorded which). The CDR3 reads as follows: CASSQDGRGYTF. The DNA reads as follows: TGCGCCAGCAGCCAAGATGGGCGAGGCTACACCTTC.